The 27 T cell receptor beta chains presented below share a single source sample, sequenced in a study of CD8+CD57+ T cells in acquired aplastic anemia. TCR beta VDJ combinations and CDR3 sequences were profiled from genomic DNA. TCRdb called the reads again in MiXCR, with one record for every CDR3 protein. This sample has 150,000 to 200,000 distinct CDR3 sequences, with 50% to 75% found just once. Input material: sorted CD4+, CD8+, or CD8+CD57+ T cells (not recorded which) from PBMCs. All receptors come from a human donor with severe aplastic anemia or a healthy control (not recorded which).

This chain uses TRBV9 with TRBJ2-2; D is unresolved. Germline-derived CDR1 and CDR2 are SGDLS and YYNGEE. Trimming shortened V by 4 bases and J by 4 bases, and 14 bases separated the two germline ends. The CDR3 consists of 15 residues. The CDR3 DNA is TGTGCCAGCAGCACCCAGACTTTTTCCACCGGGGAGCTGTTTTTT. Its translation: CASSTQTFSTGELFF. Filled out from reference TRBV9 and TRBJ2-2, the complete variable domain reads DSGVTQTPKHLITATGQRVTLRCSPRSGDLSVYWYQQSLDQGLQFLIQYYNGEERAKGNILERFSAQQFPDLHSELNLSSLELGDSALYFCASSTQTFSTGELFFGEGSRLTVL.

This clonotype was seen a few times. The chain combines TRBV6-5 with TRBJ2-5; no clear D. Trimming shortened V by 10 bases and J by 5 bases, and 8 bases separated the two germline ends. CDR3 size: 10 residues. Germline values: CDR1 MNHEY, CDR2 SVGAGI. CDR3 loop: CAIGLETQYF. The CDR3 DNA is TGTGCCATCGGCCTGGAGACCCAGTACTTC.

This chain links TRBV5-4 with TRBJ2-3; 9 bases match TRBD2. With 4 bases clipped from V and 3 bases from J, the junction kept 6 bases outside the gene matches. There are 15 residues in the CDR3. Germline V gene lookup returns CDR1 SGHNT and CDR2 YYREEE (reference sequence). CDR3 in amino acids: CASSPPAGGTDTQYF. The CDR3 DNA reads TGTGCCAGCAGCCCCCCAGCGGGGGGTACAGATACGCAGTATTTT.

The J gene is TRBJ2-7, the V gene TRBV7-2; TRBD2 is a possible D gene (5 bases). Germline CDR1 is SGHTA and CDR2 is FQGNSA. The CDR3 covers 14 residues. V lost 5 bases and J 2 bases, leaving 13 bases between the germline ends. The CDR3 loop reads CASSTSRTAYEQYF. Written as DNA, the CDR3 is TGTGCCAGCAGCACTAGTCGGACCGCCTACGAGCAGTACTTC.

This clonotype was counted a single time. The gene calls are TRBV7-9 and TRBJ2-1; the match to TRBD1 covers 10 bases. This CDR3 comprises 14 residues. Germline-derived CDR1 and CDR2 are SEHNR and FQNEAQ (reference sequence). V trimming: 3 bases; J trimming: 9 bases; junction bases outside the gene matches: 5. CDR3 sequence reads: CASSFGQGGGEQFF. The CDR3, as DNA: TGTGCCAGCAGCTTCGGACAGGGGGGTGGTGAGCAGTTCTTC.

This clonotype showed up just once. The rearrangement uses TRBV20-1 and TRBJ2-7; a possible D gene is TRBD2 (6 bases). This CDR3 contains 17 residues. CDR1 and CDR2 from the germline V gene are DFQATT and SNEGSKA (reference sequence). The germline V and J ends were trimmed by 5 bases and 1 base, with 24 bases remaining between them. The CDR3 protein is CSAWGGGIPGSSYEQYF. Here the CDR3 DNA reads TGCAGTGCTTGGGGCGGAGGGATCCCGGGGTCTTCCTACGAGCAGTACTTC.

As for this clonotype: One junction end does not reproduce the germline sequence, and a read error may be involved. This chain joins TRBV5-4 and TRBJ2-7; possibly TRBD1 for D (5 bases). From germline, CDR1 is SGHNT and CDR2 YYREEE (reference sequence). The CDR3 runs to 13 residues. CDR3 nucleotides: TGTGCCAGCAGCTCCGACACCGACAGCACCCACGGCTTC. Its translation is CASSSDTDSTHGF.

The chain recombines TRBV12-3 or TRBV12-4 with TRBJ1-6; TRBD1 matches 7 bases. This CDR3 has 14 residues. V shed 6 bases and J 5 bases; nucleotides not matched to a gene: 4. The CDR3 DNA follows: TGTGCCAGCAGAACCGGACAGGATAATTCACCCCTCCACTTT. Amino acid sequence: CASRTGQDNSPLHF.

This chain joins TRBV7-2 and TRBJ2-1, with 9 bases that match TRBD1. This CDR3 spans 13 amino acids. Germline V gene lookup returns CDR1 SGHTA and CDR2 FQGNSA. After removal of 3 bases from V and 6 bases from J, the junction contained 0 bases not matched to a gene. The CDR3 is CASSLTGGNEQFF. CDR3 nucleotides: TGTGCCAGCAGCTTGACAGGGGGCAATGAGCAGTTCTTC. The variable domain in full, with the rest retrieved from reference TRBV7-2 and TRBJ2-1, is GAGVSQSPSNKVTEKGKDVELRCDPISGHTALYWYRQSLGQGLEFLIYFQGNSAPDKSGLPSDRFSAERTGGSVSTLTIQRTQQEDSAVYLCASSLTGGNEQFFGPGTRLTVL.

This clonotype was recorded at least ten times. The chain uses TRBV27 and TRBJ2-1; possibly TRBD1 or TRBD2 for D (6 bases each). The CDR3 covers 13 residues. V was clipped by 8 bases and J by 12 bases, with 20 bases between them. CDR1 and CDR2 (germline): MNHEY, SMNVEV (reference sequence). The DNA for the CDR3 is TGTGCCAGCTCCCCGGGGTGGGGGGCATGGCAGTTCTTC. Amino acid sequence: CASSPGWGAWQFF.

This chain joins TRBV20-1 and TRBJ2-7; the D gene is possibly TRBD1 (6 bases). Germline values: CDR1 DFQATT, CDR2 SNEGSKA (reference sequence). V lost 0 bases to trimming and J lost 3 bases, with 15 bases between them. This CDR3 has 15 amino acids. The CDR3 DNA sequence: TGCAGTGCTAGAGATGAAGACAGGATAAACTACGAGCAGTACTTC. It yields the protein CSARDEDRINYEQYF.

V and J are TRBV15 and TRBJ2-7; 10 bases line up with TRBD1. CDR1 and CDR2 from the germline V gene are LNHNV and YYDKDF (reference sequence). V trimming: 3 bases; J trimming: 3 bases; junction bases outside the gene matches: 2. CDR3 size: 14 residues. The CDR3 DNA follows: TGTGCCACCAGCAGGGGGGACAGGGGCTACGAGCAGTACTTC. It is translated as CATSRGDRGYEQYF.

The genes are TRBV5-1 and TRBJ1-2; D is ambiguous. Germline V CDR1 and CDR2: SGHRS, YFSETQ. V gave up 1 base and J gave up 3 bases, with 7 bases separating them. The CDR3 has 13 residues. CDR3 region: CASSLNADYGYTF. For the CDR3, the DNA is TGCGCCAGCAGCTTGAACGCAGACTATGGCTACACCTTC.

This chain links TRBV6-5 with TRBJ1-1, with a tentative D call TRBD1 (5 bases). This CDR3 spans 13 amino acids. Germline V gives CDR1 MNHEY, CDR2 SVGAGI. With 6 bases removed from V and 4 bases from J, the gap between germline ends came to 12 bases. As DNA, the CDR3 is TGTGCCAGCAGCCTCTCGACAGTCACTGAAGCTTTCTTT. Its translation: CASSLSTVTEAFF.

This clonotype was recorded a few times. This chain joins TRBV7-6 and TRBJ2-3, with 8 bases matching TRBD2. Germline-derived CDR1 and CDR2 are SGHVS and FNYEAQ. The J segment lost 4 bases and the V segment lost 2 bases, leaving 8 bases of the junction unmatched. This CDR3 is 16 amino acids long. The CDR3 reads CASSLLGTSGSDTQYF. CDR3 sequence (DNA): TGTGCCAGCAGCTTACTCGGGACTAGTGGCTCAGATACGCAGTATTTT.

Notes on this clonotype: Since no conserved phenylalanine or tryptophan closes the CDR3, a read error is the likely cause. V gene TRBV5-1 combines with J gene TRBJ2-1, with D tentatively TRBD2 (6 bases). Germline CDR1 is SGHRS and CDR2 is YFSETQ. Trimming cost V 1 base and J 8 bases, with 7 bases left between them. CDR3 length: 12 amino acids. CDR3 DNA sequence: TGCGCCAGCAGCTTGACTAGCCATGAGCAGTTCCTC. It translates to CASSLTSHEQFL.

The chain carries TRBV7-9 and TRBJ1-2; D perhaps matches TRBD1 (5 bases). V gave up 2 bases and J gave up 4 bases, with 8 bases separating them. The CDR3 loop spans 13 amino acids. The V gene's germline CDR1 is SEHNR and CDR2 FQNEAQ (reference sequence). This chain's CDR3 is CASSLTQAYGYTF. CDR3 coding DNA: TGTGCCAGCAGCTTAACACAGGCCTATGGCTACACCTTC.

V usage is TRBV5-6 and J usage is TRBJ1-5, with 8 nucleotides matching TRBD1. CDR1 and CDR2 (germline): SGHDT, YYEEEE. With 0 bases clipped from V and 8 bases from J, the junction kept 10 bases outside the gene matches. The CDR3 runs to 16 residues. The CDR3 bases are TGTGCCAGCAGCTTGGCTGGCAGGGGGCCTGATGAGCCCCAGCATTTT. Protein product: CASSLAGRGPDEPQHF. Combining the CDR3 with reference TRBV5-6 and TRBJ1-5 gives the whole variable domain DAGVTQSPTHLIKTRGQQVTLRCSPKSGHDTVSWYQQALGQGPQFIFQYYEEEERQRGNFPDRFSGHQFPNYSSELNVNALLLGDSALYLCASSLAGRGPDEPQHFGDGTRLSIL.

This clonotype appeared a single time. The CDR3 DNA follows: TGTGCCAGTAGACAAACAGGGAGGGTCACTGAAGCTTTCTTT. Residues: CASRQTGRVTEAFF. The chain recombines TRBV19 with TRBJ1-1, with D possibly matching TRBD1 (6 bases). Germline V CDR1 and CDR2: LNHDA, SQIVND (reference sequence). CDR3 length: 14 amino acids. V lost 6 bases and J lost 4, with 15 bases in between.

The rearrangement joins TRBV7-9 to TRBJ2-7; possibly TRBD1 for D (6 bases). Trimming took off 5 bases at V and 5 bases at J, with 16 bases between the two ends. Germline loops: CDR1 SEHNR, CDR2 FQNEAQ (reference sequence). This CDR3 spans 14 amino acids. The CDR3 DNA follows: TGTGCCAGCAGCCTGCCCCAGGGGACGGACGAGCAGTACTTC. It specifies CASSLPQGTDEQYF.

This clonotype was counted many times. The V call is TRBV28, the J call TRBJ2-1, with 8 bases matching TRBD2. Germline V gene sequence: CDR1 MDHEN, CDR2 SYDVKM. Trimming at V came to 6 bases and at J to 10 bases, leaving 8 bases not matched to a gene. The CDR3 is made up of 13 amino acids. As DNA, the CDR3 is TGTGCCAGCAGGGGACTAGTTATCCGGGAGCAGTTCTTC. It encodes CASRGLVIREQFF.

The gene calls are TRBV20-1 and TRBJ1-1; D gene uncertain. Trimming took off 2 bases at V and 1 base at J, with 11 bases between the two ends. The length of the CDR3 is 14 residues. Germline values: CDR1 DFQATT, CDR2 SNEGSKA (reference sequence). CDR3 region: CSARREGANTEAFF. DNA of the CDR3: TGCAGTGCTAGAAGGGAGGGAGCGAACACTGAAGCTTTCTTT.

This chain joins TRBV10-3 and TRBJ2-7, with D possibly being TRBD1 (5 bases). The CDR3 consists of 12 residues. V dropped 6 bases and J dropped 3 bases, with 9 bases sitting between them. CDR1 and CDR2 (germline): ENHRY, SYGVKD. The chain's CDR3 is CAISQTVYEQYF. CDR3 coding DNA: TGTGCCATCAGCCAGACAGTCTACGAGCAGTACTTC.

The rearrangement links TRBV19 to TRBJ2-2; TRBD1 agrees at 9 bases. Germline lookup yields CDR1 LNHDA and CDR2 SQIVND (reference sequence). The CDR3 is 16 amino acids. The V segment lost 7 bases and the J segment 4 bases; nucleotides outside the gene matches: 10. The CDR3 region is CASIPKRTGVTGELFF. The CDR3 DNA reads TGTGCCAGTATTCCAAAGAGGACAGGGGTCACCGGGGAGCTGTTTTTT.

CDR3 DNA sequence: TGTGCCACCAGTGATTTTTGGACTAGCGGGTCCACAGATACGCAGTATTTT. Its protein product is CATSDFWTSGSTDTQYF. J is TRBJ2-3 and V is TRBV24-1, with 11 positions matching TRBD2. The CDR3 has 17 amino acids. The germline V gene encodes CDR1 KGHDR and CDR2 SFDVKD. V shed 1 base and J 2 bases; nucleotides not matched to a gene: 4.

Comments on this clonotype: At one end the junction does not follow the germline gene, possibly because of a read error. The V gene is TRBV7-9, the J gene TRBJ2-2, with TRBD1 as a possible D gene (6 bases). The CDR3 loop spans 15 amino acids. Germline V gives CDR1 SEHNR, CDR2 FQNEAQ (reference sequence). In nucleotides, the CDR3 is TGTGCCGGCAGCTTACCACAGGGTCTCGCCGGGGAGCTGTTTTTT. Its translation is CAGSLPQGLAGELFF.

The chain links TRBV29-1 to TRBJ2-7; a possible D gene is TRBD2 (6 bases). Germline V CDR1 and CDR2: SQVTM, ANQGSEA. The V end lost 1 base, the J end lost 2 bases, and 12 bases lay between the germline ends. The CDR3 covers 14 residues. The CDR3 here is CSVEGRDGTYEQYF. The CDR3 DNA sequence: TGCAGCGTTGAAGGGCGGGACGGCACCTACGAGCAGTACTTC.